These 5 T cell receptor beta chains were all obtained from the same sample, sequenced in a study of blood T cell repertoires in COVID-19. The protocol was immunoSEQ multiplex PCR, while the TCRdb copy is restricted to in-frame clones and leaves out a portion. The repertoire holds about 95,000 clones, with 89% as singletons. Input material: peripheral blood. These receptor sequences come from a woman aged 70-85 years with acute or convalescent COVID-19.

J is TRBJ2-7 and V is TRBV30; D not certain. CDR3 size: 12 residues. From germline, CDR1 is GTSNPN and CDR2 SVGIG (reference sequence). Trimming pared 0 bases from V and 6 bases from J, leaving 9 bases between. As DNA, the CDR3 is TGTGCCTGGAGTGTAGTAGTGTCCGAGCAGTACTTC. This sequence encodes CAWSVVVSEQYF.

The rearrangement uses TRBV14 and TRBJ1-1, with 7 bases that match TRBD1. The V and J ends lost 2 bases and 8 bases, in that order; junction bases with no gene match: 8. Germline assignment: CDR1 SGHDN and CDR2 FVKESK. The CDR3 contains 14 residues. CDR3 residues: CASSQPGTAAEAFF. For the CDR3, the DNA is TGTGCCAGCAGCCAACCCGGGACAGCTGCAGAAGCTTTCTTT.

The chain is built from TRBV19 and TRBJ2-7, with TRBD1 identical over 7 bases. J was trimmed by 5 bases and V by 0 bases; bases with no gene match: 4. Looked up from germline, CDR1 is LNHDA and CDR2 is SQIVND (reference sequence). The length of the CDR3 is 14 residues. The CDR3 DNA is TGTGCCAGTAGTATAGAAGACAGGGCCCACGAGCAGTACTTC. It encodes CASSIEDRAHEQYF.

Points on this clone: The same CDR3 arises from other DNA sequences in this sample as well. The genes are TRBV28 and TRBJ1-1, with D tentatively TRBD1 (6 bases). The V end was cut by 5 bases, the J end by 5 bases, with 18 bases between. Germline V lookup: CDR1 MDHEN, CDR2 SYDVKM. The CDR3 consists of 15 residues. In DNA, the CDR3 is TGTGCCAGCAGTCTCTCCAGGCAGGGGCGGACTGAAGCTTTCTTT. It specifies CASSLSRQGRTEAFF.

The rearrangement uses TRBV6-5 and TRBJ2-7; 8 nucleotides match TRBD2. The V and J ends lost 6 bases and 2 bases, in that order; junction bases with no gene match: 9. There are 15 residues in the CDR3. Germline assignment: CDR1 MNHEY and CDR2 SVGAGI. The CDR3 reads CASSLSSGSAYEQYF. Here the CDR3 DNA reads TGTGCCAGCAGCCTATCTAGCGGGTCTGCCTACGAGCAGTACTTC.